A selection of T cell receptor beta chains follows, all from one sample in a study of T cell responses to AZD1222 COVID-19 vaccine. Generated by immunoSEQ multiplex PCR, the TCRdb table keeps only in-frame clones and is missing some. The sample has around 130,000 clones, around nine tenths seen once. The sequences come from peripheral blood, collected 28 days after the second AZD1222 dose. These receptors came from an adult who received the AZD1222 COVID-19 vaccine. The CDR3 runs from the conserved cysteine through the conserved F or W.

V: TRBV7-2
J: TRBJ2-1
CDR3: CASSLEGSYEQFF

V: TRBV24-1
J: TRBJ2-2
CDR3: CATRTSGANTGELFF

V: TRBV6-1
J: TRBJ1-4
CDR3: CASSEFYDEKLFF

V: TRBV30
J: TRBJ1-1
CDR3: CAWSPPRENTEAFF

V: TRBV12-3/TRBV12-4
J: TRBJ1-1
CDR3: CASSFTTNTEAFF

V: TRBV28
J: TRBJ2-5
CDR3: CASSSASPTQETQYF

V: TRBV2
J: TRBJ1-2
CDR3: CASSESGTISSGYTF

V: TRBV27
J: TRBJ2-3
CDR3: CASNLHSRTDTQYF

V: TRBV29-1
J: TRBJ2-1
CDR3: CSHTGRSTNEQFF

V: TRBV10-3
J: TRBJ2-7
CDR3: CAISERTGYEQYF

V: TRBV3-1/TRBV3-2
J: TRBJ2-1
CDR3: CASSQDVGAYNEQFF

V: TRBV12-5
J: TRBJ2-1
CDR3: CASGLSAGGPSDEQFF

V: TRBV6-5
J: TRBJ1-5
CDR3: CASRQLTGGDQPQHF

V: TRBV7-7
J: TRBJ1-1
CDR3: CASSLSQNTEAFF

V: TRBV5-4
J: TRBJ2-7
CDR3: CASSHGHSYEQYF

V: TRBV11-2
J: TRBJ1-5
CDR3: CASSLVGGNQPQHF

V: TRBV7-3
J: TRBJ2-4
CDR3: CASSDPVTGKNIQYF

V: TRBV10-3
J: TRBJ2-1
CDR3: CAISDPGKGLAYNEQFF

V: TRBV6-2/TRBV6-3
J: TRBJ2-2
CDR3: CASSYRGTSGRNTGELFF

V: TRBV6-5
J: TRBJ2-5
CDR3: CASSYDKRTETQYF

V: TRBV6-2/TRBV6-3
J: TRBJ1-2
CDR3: CASSPQRRGYTF

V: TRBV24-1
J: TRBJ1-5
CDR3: CATSDSTGGSNQPQHF

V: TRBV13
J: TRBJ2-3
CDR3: CASSPTPGQGYTDTQYF

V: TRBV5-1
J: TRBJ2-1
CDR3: CASSLGGGVNEQFF

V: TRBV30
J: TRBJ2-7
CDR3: CAWSVGLAGVRQYF

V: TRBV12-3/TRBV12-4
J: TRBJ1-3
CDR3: CASSLRGRNTIYF

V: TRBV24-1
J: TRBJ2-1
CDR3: CATSDLRGGASNEQFF

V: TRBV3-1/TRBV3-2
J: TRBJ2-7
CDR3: CASSGRGGGTHEQYF

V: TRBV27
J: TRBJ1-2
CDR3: CASSSGQGRSNYGYTF

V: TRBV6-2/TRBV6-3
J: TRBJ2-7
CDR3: CASSYSDRGPIDEQYF

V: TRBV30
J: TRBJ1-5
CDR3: CAWSVLGGHAQHF

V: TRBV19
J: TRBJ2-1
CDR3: CASSKVGGAYNEQFF

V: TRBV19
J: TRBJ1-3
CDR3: CASSRGGAGNTIYF

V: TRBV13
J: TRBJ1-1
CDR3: CASSLGGANTEAFF

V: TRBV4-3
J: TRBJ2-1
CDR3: CASSQALGEQFF

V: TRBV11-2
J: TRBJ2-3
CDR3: CASSNRGLSTDTQYF

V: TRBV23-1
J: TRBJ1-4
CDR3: CASSTSPRARTNEKLFF

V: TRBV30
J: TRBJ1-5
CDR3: CAWSKAGDQPQHF

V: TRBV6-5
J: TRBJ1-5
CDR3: CASSYVGQGFQPQHF

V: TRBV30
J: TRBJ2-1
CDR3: CAWELLVGLYNEQFF

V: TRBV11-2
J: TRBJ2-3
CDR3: CASSLVVGGTDTQYF

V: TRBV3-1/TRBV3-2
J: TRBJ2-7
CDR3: CASSPRLGPRYEQYF

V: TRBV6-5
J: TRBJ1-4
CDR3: CASSYSGGVGEKLFF

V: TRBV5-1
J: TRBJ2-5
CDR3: CASSLEGTMQETQYF

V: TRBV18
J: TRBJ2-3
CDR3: CASSTRTSGSTDTQYF

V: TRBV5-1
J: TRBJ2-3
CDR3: CASSLAISGSTDTQYF

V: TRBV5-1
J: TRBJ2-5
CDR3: CASRRDINSLGETQYF

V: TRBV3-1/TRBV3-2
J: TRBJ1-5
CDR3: CASSQAIGYQPQHF

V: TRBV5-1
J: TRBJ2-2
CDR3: CASSLATIDIDTGELFF

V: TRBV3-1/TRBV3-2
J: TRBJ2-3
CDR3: CASSQDPGDTQYF

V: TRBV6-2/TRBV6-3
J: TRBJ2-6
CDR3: CASSYVRPGGAGANVLTF

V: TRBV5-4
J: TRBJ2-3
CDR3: CASSSGPTSTDTQYF

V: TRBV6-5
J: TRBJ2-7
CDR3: CASSRQASYEQYF

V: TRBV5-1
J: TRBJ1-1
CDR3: CASSSRQFMNTEAFF